One sample yielded the 8 T cell receptor beta chains listed below, sequenced in a study of cytomegalovirus exposure and HLA in healthy donors. It was with 60 Vbeta and 13 Jbeta primers that the PCR ran. Sequencing used immunoSEQ multiplex PCR; TCRdb keeps in-frame clones, though not all of them. The table records tens of thousands of clones, around 78% of them present only once. Sequenced: PBMCs. All receptors come from a female donor in good health and CMV-seronegative.

The chain is built from TRBV5-1 and TRBJ1-6, with D possibly matching TRBD1 (6 bases). The length of the CDR3 is 16 residues. V lost 4 bases and J 3 bases, leaving 14 bases between the germline ends. Germline CDR1 reads SGHRS; CDR2 reads YFSETQ. CDR3 sequence reads: CASSQADRRYNSPLHF. In DNA, the CDR3 is TGCGCCAGCAGCCAAGCCGACAGGCGCTATAATTCACCCCTCCACTTT.

The chain is built from TRBV5-1 and TRBJ1-3, with TRBD1 matching 9 bases. Germline-derived CDR1 and CDR2 are SGHRS and YFSETQ. The CDR3 runs 14 residues. The trim removed 4 bases at V and 3 bases at J, leaving 2 bases unmatched. The CDR3 DNA reads as TGCGCCAGCAGCCTGACAGGGGGTGGAAACACCATATATTTT. Translation gives CASSLTGGGNTIYF.

The gene calls are TRBV7-3 and TRBJ2-2, with D perhaps matching TRBD2 (5 bases). Trimming shortened V by 2 bases and J by 6 bases, and 10 bases separated the two germline ends. This CDR3 has 14 amino acids. Per germline, CDR1 SGHTA and CDR2 FQGTGA. DNA of the CDR3: TGTGCCAGCAGCTTATCGGGAAATTCCGGGGAGCTGTTTTTT. Translating gives CASSLSGNSGELFF.

V is TRBV9 and J is TRBJ2-6; 7 bases line up with TRBD2. The junction had 2 bases not matched to a gene; V was cut back by 3 bases and J by 2 bases. Germline CDR1 reads SGDLS; CDR2 reads YYNGEE. This CDR3 has 15 amino acids. CDR3 residues: CASSGGGAGANVLTF. The CDR3 DNA reads TGTGCCAGCAGCGGGGGGGGAGCTGGGGCCAACGTCCTGACTTTC.

This clone has more than one count but fewer than ten. The chain has TRBV2 and TRBJ1-4, with 10 bases that match TRBD1. CDR1 SNHLY and CDR2 FYNNEI come from the germline V gene. Losses at the gene ends were 4 bases for V and 8 bases for J; bases not matched to a gene: 4. This CDR3 has 14 amino acids. CDR3 bases: TGTGCCAGCAGTGGACAGGGGGCGCCCGAAAAACTGTTTTTT. This gives the protein CASSGQGAPEKLFF. Complete variable domain (other parts from reference TRBV2 and TRBJ1-4): EPEVTQTPSHQVTQMGQEVILRCVPISNHLYFYWYRQILGQKVEFLVSFYNNEISEKSEIFDDQFSVERPDGSNFTLKIRSTKLEDSAMYFCASSGQGAPEKLFFGSGTQLSVL.

The V and J genes are TRBV5-4 and TRBJ1-2; D gene uncertain. Trimming removed 2 bases from V and 5 bases from J, with 7 bases in between. The CDR3 loop spans 12 amino acids. Germline values: CDR1 SGHNT, CDR2 YYREEE (reference sequence). CDR3 residues: CASSLEPYGYTF. The CDR3 DNA reads TGTGCCAGCAGCTTAGAGCCGTATGGCTACACCTTC.

This clone was seen once. CDR3 sequence: CASSQNRFSQETQYF. CDR3 DNA: TGTGCCAGCTCACAAAATCGATTCAGCCAAGAGACCCAGTACTTC. This chain connects TRBV18 to TRBJ2-5; no reliable D call. This CDR3 has 15 residues. From germline, CDR1 is KGHSH and CDR2 LQKENI. V lost 4 bases to trimming and J lost 1 base, with 13 bases between them.

The chain employs TRBV7-8 and TRBJ1-5, with 7 bases identical to TRBD1. The CDR3 consists of 12 residues. From germline, CDR1 is SGHVS and CDR2 FQNEAQ. After removal of 5 bases from V and 5 bases from J, the junction contained 0 bases not matched to a gene. For the CDR3, the DNA is TGTGCCAGCAGCGGGACAGATCAGCCCCAGCATTTT. This sequence encodes CASSGTDQPQHF.